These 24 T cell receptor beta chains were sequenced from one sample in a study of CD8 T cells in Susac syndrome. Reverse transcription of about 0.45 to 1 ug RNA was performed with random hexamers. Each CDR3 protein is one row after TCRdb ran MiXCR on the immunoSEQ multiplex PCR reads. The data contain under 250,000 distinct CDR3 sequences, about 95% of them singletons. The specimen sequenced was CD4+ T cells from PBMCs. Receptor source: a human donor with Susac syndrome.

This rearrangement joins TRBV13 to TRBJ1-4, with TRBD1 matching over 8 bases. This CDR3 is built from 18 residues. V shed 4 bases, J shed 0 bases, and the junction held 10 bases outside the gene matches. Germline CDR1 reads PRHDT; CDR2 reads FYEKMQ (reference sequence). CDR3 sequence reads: CASSSSYGQGATNEKLFF. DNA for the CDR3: TGTGCCAGCAGCTCAAGTTATGGACAGGGAGCAACTAATGAAAAACTGTTTTTT.

The CDR3 sequence: CAWSGSGAYNSPLHF. Written as DNA, the CDR3 is TGTGCCTGGAGCGGCTCCGGGGCTTATAATTCACCCCTCCACTTT. This chain links TRBV30 with TRBJ1-6; D possibly corresponds to TRBD1 (5 bases). This CDR3 region has 15 residues. The ends were cut back, 3 bases at V and 4 bases at J, with 13 bases in the middle. Germline CDR1 GTSNPN, CDR2 SVGIG (reference sequence).

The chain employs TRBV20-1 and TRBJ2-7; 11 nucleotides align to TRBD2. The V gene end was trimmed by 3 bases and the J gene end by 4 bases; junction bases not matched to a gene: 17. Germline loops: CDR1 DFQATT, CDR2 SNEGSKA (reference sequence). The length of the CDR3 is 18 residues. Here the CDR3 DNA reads TGCAGTGCTAGGAATAGCGGGGGGGCTGGGAACTCCTGGTACGAGCAGTACTTC. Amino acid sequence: CSARNSGGAGNSWYEQYF.

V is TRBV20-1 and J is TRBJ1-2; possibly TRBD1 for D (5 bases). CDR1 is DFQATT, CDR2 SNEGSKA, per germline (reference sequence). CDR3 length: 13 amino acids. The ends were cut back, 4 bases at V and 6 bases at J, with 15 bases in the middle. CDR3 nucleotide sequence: TGCAGTGCTATCATCGACAGTGCCGATGGCTACACCTTC. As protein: CSAIIDSADGYTF.

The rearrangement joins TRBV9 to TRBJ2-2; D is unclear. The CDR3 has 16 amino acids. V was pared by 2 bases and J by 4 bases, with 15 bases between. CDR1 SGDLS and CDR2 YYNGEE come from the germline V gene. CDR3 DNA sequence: TGTGCCAGCAGCGTGCGTTCGGGTGAAGTCACCGGGGAGCTGTTTTTT. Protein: CASSVRSGEVTGELFF.

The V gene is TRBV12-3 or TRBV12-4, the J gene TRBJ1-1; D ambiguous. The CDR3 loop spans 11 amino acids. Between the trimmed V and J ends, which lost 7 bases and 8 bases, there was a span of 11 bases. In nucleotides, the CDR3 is TGTGCCAGCACCCTCGGCCCCGAAGCTTTCTTT. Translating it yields CASTLGPEAFF.

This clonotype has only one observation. In nucleotides, the CDR3 is TGTGCCATCAGTGATGTTAGGACTGAGGGCTATGGCTACACCTTC. It is translated as CAISDVRTEGYGYTF. This chain joins TRBV10-3 and TRBJ1-2; D ambiguous. The CDR3 has 15 amino acids. CDR1 and CDR2 from the germline V gene are ENHRY and SYGVKD. Between the trimmed V and J ends, which lost 3 bases and 4 bases, there was a span of 15 bases.

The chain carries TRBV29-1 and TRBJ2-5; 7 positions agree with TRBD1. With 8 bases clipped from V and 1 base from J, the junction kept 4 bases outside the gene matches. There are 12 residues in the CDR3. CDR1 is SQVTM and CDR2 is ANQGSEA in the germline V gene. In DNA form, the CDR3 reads TGCAGCCTTCGGACAGGCCAAGAGACCCAGTACTTC. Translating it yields CSLRTGQETQYF.

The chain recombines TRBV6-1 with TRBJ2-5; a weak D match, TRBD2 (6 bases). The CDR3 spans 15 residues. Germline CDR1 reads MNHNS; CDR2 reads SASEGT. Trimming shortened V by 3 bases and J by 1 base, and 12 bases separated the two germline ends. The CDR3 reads CASSEEGRAQETQYF. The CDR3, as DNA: TGTGCCAGCAGTGAGGAGGGAAGGGCCCAAGAGACCCAGTACTTC.

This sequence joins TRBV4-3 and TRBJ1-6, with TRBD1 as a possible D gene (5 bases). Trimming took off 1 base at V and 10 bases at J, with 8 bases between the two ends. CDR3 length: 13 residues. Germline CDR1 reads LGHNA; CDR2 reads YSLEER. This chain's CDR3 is CASSQGGISPLHF. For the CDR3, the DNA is TGCGCCAGCAGCCAAGGGGGGATCTCACCCCTCCACTTT.

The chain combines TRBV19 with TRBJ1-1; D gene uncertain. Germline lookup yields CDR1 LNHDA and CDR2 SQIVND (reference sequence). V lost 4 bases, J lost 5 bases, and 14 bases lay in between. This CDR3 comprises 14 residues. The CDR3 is CASSKRQPRTEAFF. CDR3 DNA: TGTGCCAGTAGTAAAAGACAACCCCGGACTGAAGCTTTCTTT.

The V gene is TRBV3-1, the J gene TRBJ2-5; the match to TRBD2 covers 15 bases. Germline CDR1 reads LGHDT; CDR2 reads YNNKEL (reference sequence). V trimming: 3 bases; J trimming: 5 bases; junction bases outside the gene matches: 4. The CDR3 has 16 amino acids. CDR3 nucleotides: TGTGCCAGCAGCCACGGGGGACTAGCGGGGGGCGAGACCCAGTACTTC. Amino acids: CASSHGGLAGGETQYF.

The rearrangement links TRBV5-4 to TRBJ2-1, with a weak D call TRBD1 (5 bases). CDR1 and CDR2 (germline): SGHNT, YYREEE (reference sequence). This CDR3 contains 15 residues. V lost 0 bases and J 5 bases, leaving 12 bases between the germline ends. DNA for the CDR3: TGTGCCAGCAGCTTGGACACAGGAAGGCACAATGAGCAGTTCTTC. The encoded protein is CASSLDTGRHNEQFF.

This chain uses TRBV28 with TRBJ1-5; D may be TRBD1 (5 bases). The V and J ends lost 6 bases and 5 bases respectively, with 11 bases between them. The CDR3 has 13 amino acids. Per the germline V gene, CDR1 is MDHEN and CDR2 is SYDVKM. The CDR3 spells CASSSRQHQPQHF. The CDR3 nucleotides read TGTGCCAGCAGCTCGCGACAGCATCAGCCCCAGCATTTT.

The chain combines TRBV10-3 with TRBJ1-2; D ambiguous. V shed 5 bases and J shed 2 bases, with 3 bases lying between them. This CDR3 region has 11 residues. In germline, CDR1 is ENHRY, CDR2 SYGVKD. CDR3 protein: CAISQNYGYTF. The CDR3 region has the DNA TGTGCCATCAGTCAGAACTATGGCTACACCTTC.

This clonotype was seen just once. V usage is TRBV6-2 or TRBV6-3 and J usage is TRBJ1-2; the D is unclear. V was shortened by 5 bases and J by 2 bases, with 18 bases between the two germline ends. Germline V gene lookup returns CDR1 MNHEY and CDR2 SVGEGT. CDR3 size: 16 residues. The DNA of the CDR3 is TGTGCCAGCAGTCGAACGGTTTCAGGAATAAACTATGGCTACACCTTC. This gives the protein CASSRTVSGINYGYTF.

The CDR3 DNA is TGTGCCAGCTCACCGTTACAGGGGAGCTCCTACGAGCAGTACTTC. It specifies CASSPLQGSSYEQYF. V and J are TRBV18 and TRBJ2-7; TRBD1 matches 7 bases. The germline V gene has CDR1 KGHSH and CDR2 LQKENI. The CDR3 is made up of 15 amino acids. The V segment lost 3 bases and the J segment 0 bases; nucleotides outside the gene matches: 5.

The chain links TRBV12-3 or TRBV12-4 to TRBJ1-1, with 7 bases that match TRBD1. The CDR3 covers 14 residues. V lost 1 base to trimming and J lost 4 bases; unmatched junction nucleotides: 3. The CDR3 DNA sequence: TGTGCCAGCAGTTTAGACAGGGGTACCACTGAAGCTTTCTTT. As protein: CASSLDRGTTEAFF.

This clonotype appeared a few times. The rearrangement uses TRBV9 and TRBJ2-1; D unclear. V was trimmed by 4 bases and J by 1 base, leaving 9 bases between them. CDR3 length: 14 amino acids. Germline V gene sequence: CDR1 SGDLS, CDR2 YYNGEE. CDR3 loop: CASSPTGSYNEQFF. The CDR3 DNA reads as TGTGCCAGCAGCCCCACCGGGTCCTACAATGAGCAGTTCTTC.

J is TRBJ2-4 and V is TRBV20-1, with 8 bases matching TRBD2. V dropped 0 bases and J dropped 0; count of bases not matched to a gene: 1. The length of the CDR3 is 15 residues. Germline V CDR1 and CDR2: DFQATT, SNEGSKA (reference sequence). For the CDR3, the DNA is TGCAGTGCTAGAGACCGGGAGGGAGCCAAAAACATTCAGTACTTC. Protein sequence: CSARDREGAKNIQYF.

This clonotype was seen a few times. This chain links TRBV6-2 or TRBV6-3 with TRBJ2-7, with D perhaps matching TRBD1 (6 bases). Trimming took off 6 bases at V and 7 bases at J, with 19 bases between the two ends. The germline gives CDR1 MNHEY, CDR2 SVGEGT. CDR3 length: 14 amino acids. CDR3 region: CASSRDRFPWEQYF. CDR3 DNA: TGTGCCAGCAGCCGCGACAGGTTCCCCTGGGAGCAGTACTTC.

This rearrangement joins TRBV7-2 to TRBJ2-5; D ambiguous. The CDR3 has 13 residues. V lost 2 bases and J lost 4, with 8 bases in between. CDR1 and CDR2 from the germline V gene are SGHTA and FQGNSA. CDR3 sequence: CASSLRTRETQYF. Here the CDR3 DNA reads TGTGCCAGCAGCTTACGGACCCGAGAGACCCAGTACTTC.

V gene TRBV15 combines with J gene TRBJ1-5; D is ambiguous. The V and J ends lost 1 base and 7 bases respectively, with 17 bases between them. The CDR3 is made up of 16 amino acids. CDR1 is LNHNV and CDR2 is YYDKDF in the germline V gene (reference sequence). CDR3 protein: CATSRGGTASKQPQHF. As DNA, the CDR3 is TGTGCCACCAGCAGAGGAGGAACAGCAAGTAAACAGCCCCAGCATTTT.

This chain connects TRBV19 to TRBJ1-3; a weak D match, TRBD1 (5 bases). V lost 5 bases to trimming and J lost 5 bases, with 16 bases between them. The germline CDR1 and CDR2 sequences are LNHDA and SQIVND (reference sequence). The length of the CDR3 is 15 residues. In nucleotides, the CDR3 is TGTGCCAGTAGTCACCCTGAGGGGCTTCGAAACACCATATATTTT. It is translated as CASSHPEGLRNTIYF. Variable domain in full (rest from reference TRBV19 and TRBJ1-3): DGGITQSPKYLFRKEGQNVTLSCEQNLNHDAMYWYRQDPGQGLRLIYYSQIVNDFQKGDIAEGYSVSREKKESFPLTVTSAQKNPTAFYLCASSHPEGLRNTIYFGEGSWLTVV.